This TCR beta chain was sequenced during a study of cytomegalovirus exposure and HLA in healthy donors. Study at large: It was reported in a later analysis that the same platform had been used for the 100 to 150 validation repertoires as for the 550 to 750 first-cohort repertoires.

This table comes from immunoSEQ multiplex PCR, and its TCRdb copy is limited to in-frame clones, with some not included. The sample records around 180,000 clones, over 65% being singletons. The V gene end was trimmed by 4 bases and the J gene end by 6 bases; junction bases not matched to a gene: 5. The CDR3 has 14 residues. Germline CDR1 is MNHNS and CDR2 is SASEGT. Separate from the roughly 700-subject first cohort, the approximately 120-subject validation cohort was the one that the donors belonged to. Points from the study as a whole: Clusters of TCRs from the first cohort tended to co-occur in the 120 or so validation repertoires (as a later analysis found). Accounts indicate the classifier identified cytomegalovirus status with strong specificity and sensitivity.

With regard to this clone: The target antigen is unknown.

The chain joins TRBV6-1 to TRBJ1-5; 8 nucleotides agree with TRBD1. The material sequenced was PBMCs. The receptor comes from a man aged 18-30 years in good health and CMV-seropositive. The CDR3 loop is CASSGQGYVQPQHF. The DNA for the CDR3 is TGTGCCAGCAGTGGACAGGGGTATGTTCAGCCCCAGCATTTT.